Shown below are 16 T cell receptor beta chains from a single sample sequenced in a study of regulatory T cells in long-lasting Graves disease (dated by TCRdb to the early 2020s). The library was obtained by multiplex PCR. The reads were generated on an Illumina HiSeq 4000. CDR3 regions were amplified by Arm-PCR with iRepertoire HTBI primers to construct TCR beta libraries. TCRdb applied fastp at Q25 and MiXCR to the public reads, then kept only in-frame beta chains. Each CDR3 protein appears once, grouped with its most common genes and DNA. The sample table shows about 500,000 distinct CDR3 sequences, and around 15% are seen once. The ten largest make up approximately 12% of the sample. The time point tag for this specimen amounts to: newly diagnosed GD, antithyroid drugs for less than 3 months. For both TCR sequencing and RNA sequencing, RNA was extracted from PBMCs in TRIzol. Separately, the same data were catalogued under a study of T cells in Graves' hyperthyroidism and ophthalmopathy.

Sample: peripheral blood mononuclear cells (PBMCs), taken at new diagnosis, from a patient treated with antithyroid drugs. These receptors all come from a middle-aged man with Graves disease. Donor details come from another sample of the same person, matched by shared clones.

As DNA, the CDR3 is TGTGCCAGCACCCCCACCGGGGGGAGCTCTGGGGCCAACGTCCTGACTTTC. As protein: CASTPTGGSSGANVLTF. The rearrangement uses TRBV11-2 and TRBJ2-6, with TRBD2 matching over 7 bases. The germline V gene has CDR1 SGHAT and CDR2 FQNNGV. The length of the CDR3 is 17 residues. The ends lost 7 bases at V and 0 bases at J; junction bases unmatched: 9.

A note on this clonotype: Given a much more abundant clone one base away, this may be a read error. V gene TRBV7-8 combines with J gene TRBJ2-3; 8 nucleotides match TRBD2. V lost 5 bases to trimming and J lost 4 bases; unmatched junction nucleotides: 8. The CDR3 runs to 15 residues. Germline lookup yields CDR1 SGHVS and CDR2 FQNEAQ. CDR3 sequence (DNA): TGTGCCAGCAGCACACCGGGACTAGGAGCAGATACGCAGTATTTT. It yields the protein CASSTPGLGADTQYF.

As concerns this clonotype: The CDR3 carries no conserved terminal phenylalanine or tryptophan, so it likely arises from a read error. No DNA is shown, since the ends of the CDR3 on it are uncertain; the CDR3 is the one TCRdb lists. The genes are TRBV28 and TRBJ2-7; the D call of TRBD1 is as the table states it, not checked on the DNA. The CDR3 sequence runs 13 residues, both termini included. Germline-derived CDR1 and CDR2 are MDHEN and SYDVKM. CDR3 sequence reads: CASSLTGRRERYL.

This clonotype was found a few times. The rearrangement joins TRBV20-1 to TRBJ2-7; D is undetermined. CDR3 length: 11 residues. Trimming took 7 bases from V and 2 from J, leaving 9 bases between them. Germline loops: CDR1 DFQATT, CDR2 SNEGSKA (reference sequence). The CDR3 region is CSVPSPYEQYF. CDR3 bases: TGCAGTGTACCCTCCCCCTACGAGCAGTACTTC.

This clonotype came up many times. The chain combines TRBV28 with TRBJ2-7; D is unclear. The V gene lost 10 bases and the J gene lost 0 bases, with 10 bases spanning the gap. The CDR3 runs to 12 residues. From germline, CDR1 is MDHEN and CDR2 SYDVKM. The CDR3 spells CATTTGSYEQYF. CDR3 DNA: TGTGCCACTACGACTGGCTCCTACGAGCAGTACTTC. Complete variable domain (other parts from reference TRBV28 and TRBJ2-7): DVKVTQSSRYLVKRTGEKVFLECVQDMDHENMFWYRQDPGLGLRLIYFSYDVKMKEKGDIPEGYSVSREKKERFSLILESASTNQTSMYLCATTTGSYEQYFGPGTRLTVT.

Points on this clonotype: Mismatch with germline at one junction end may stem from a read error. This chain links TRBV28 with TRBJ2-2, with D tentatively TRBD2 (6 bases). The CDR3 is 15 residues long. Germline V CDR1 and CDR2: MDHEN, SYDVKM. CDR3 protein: CASSLGGTDTGGLFF. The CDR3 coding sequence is TGTGCCAGCAGTTTAGGAGGGACGGACACCGGGGGGCTGTTTTTT.

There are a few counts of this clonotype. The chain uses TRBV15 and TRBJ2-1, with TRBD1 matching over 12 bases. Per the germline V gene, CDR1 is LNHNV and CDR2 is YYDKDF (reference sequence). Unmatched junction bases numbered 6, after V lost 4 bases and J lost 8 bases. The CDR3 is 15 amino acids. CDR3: CATSIGTGGPDEQFF. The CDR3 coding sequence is TGTGCCACCAGCATCGGGACAGGGGGCCCGGATGAGCAGTTCTTC.

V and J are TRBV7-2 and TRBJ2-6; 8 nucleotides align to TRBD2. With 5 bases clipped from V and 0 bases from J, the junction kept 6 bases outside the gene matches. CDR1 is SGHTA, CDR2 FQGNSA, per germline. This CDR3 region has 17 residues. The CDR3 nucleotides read TGTGCCAGCAGCGTGACGGGGACTAGCTCTGGGGCCAACGTCCTGACTTTC. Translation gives CASSVTGTSSGANVLTF. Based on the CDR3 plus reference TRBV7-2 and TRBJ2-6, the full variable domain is GAGVSQSPSNKVTEKGKDVELRCDPISGHTALYWYRQSLGQGLEFLIYFQGNSAPDKSGLPSDRFSAERTGGSVSTLTIQRTQQEDSAVYLCASSVTGTSSGANVLTFGAGSRLTVL.

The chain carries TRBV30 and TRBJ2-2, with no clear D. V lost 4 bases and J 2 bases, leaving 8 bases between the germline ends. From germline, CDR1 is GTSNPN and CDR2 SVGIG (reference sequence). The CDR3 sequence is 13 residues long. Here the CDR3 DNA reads TGTGCCTGGACCCTTTACAACACCGGGGAGCTGTTTTTT. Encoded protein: CAWTLYNTGELFF.

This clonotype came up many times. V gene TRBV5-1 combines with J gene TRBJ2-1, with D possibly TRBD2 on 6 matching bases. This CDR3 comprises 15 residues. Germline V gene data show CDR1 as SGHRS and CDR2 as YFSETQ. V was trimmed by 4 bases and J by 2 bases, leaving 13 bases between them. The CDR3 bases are TGCGCCAGCAGCCGAACCGGGACTCCCTACAATGAGCAGTTCTTC. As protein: CASSRTGTPYNEQFF.

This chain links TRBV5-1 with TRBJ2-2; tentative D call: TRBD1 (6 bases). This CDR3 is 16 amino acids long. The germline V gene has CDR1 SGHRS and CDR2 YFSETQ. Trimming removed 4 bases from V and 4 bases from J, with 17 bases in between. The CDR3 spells CASSPRTAPSTGELFF. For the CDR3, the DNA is TGCGCCAGCAGCCCCCGGACAGCCCCGAGCACCGGGGAGCTGTTTTTT.

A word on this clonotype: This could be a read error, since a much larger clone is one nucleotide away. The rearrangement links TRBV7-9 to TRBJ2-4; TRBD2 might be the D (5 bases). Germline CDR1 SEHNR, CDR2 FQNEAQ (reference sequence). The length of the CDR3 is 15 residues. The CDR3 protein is CAGSLGEGPKNIQYF. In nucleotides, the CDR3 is TGTGCCGGCAGCTTAGGAGAGGGTCCCAAAAACATTCAGTACTTC.

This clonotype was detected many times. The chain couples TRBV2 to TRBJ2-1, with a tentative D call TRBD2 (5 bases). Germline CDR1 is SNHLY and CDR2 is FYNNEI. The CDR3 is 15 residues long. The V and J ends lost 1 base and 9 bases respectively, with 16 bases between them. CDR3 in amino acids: CASSEVTKRFGEQFF. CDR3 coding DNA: TGTGCCAGCAGTGAAGTGACTAAGCGCTTCGGTGAGCAGTTCTTC.

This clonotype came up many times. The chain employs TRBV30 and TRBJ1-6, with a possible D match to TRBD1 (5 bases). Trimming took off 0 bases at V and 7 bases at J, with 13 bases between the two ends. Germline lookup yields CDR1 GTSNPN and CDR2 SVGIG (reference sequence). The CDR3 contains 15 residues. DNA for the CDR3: TGTGCCTGGAGTGTACTAAGGGGCGAGAATTCACCCCTCCACTTT. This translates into CAWSVLRGENSPLHF.

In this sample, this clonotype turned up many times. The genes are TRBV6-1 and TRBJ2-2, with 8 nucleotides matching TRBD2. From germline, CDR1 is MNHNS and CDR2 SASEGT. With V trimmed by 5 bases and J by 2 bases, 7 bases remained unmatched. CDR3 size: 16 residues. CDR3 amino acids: CASSQSGTRNTGELFF. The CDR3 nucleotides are TGTGCCAGCAGTCAATCCGGGACTAGAAACACCGGGGAGCTGTTTTTT.

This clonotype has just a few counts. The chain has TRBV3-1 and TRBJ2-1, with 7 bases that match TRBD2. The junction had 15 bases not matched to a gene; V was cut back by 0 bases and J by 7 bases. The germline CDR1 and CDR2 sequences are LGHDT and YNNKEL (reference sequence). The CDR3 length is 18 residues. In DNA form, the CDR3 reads TGTGCCAGCAGCCAAGAAGGAGGCGGGGGAGCGGCGGGGAATGAGCAGTTCTTC. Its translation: CASSQEGGGGAAGNEQFF.